A selection of T cell receptor beta chains follows, all from one sample in a study of blood T cell repertoires in COVID-19. Produced via immunoSEQ multiplex PCR; TCRdb's table is partial and in-frame only. Of about 270,000 clones listed, approximately 86% are singletons. Sequencing used peripheral blood. The receptors here all came from a woman aged 18-35 years with acute or convalescent COVID-19. Both conserved end residues are part of each CDR3. Fields, in order: V gene, clone size, J gene, D gene, CDR3 protein, CDR3 DNA. A D gene is named only where the DNA matches it firmly. A row's size may be missing; if present it is once, few, many or a size class.

V gene: TRBV4-1; clone size: NA; J gene: TRBJ2-4; D gene: NA; CDR3 protein: CASSQDRAKNIQYF; CDR3 DNA: TGCGCCAGCAGCCAAGATAGAGCCAAAAACATTCAGTACTTC
V gene: TRBV4-1; clone size: NA; J gene: TRBJ1-1; D gene: NA; CDR3 protein: CASSQDLAGSNTEAFF; CDR3 DNA: TGCGCCAGCAGCCAAGATCTCGCAGGATCGAACACTGAAGCTTTCTTT
V gene: TRBV10-2; clone size: once; J gene: TRBJ2-1; D gene: TRBD2; CDR3 protein: CASSNPLAGGTYNEQFF; CDR3 DNA: TGCGCCAGCAGTAACCCCCTGGCGGGGGGGACCTACAATGAGCAGTTCTTC
V gene: TRBV2; clone size: NA; J gene: TRBJ1-1; D gene: TRBD1; CDR3 protein: CASRPRGQTEAFF; CDR3 DNA: TGTGCCAGCCGCCCCAGGGGACAGACTGAAGCTTTCTTT
V gene: TRBV10-3; clone size: NA; J gene: TRBJ2-3; D gene: NA; CDR3 protein: CAISTTTGGNADTQYF; CDR3 DNA: TGTGCCATCAGCACAACCACCGGAGGGAACGCAGATACGCAGTATTTT
V gene: TRBV5-1; clone size: few; J gene: TRBJ2-3; D gene: TRBD1; CDR3 protein: CASRGLGGRADTQYF; CDR3 DNA: TGCGCCAGCAGGGGCTTAGGGGGCCGCGCAGATACGCAGTATTTT
V gene: TRBV9; clone size: NA; J gene: TRBJ2-5; D gene: NA; CDR3 protein: CASSVGRGGYQETQYF; CDR3 DNA: TGTGCCAGCAGCGTAGGTAGGGGTGGTTACCAAGAGACCCAGTACTTC
V gene: TRBV7-8; clone size: NA; J gene: TRBJ1-5; D gene: NA; CDR3 protein: CASSLVRGVSQPQHF; CDR3 DNA: TGTGCCAGCAGCTTAGTTCGCGGGGTCAGCCAGCCCCAGCATTTT
V gene: TRBV27; clone size: once; J gene: TRBJ2-7; D gene: NA; CDR3 protein: CASVRLLGSYEQYF; CDR3 DNA: TGTGCCAGCGTCCGACTCCTTGGTTCCTACGAGCAGTACTTC
V gene: TRBV30; clone size: NA; J gene: TRBJ2-5; D gene: TRBD2; CDR3 protein: CAWSLGLAGVETQYF; CDR3 DNA: TGTGCCTGGAGCCTGGGACTAGCGGGAGTAGAGACCCAGTACTTC
V gene: TRBV7-2; clone size: NA; J gene: TRBJ2-1; D gene: NA; CDR3 protein: CASSLQRANEQFF; CDR3 DNA: TGTGCCAGCAGCTTACAGCGGGCAAATGAGCAGTTCTTC
V gene: TRBV28; clone size: NA; J gene: TRBJ1-2; D gene: NA; CDR3 protein: CASSFGGPSIYGYTF; CDR3 DNA: TGTGCCAGCAGTTTTGGGGGCCCTTCGATCTATGGCTACACCTTC
V gene: TRBV19; clone size: NA; J gene: TRBJ2-1; D gene: TRBD2; CDR3 protein: CASSIPPVLADSYNEQFF; CDR3 DNA: TGTGCCAGTAGTATCCCCCCGGTGCTAGCGGACTCATACAATGAGCAGTTCTTC
V gene: TRBV11-3; clone size: NA; J gene: TRBJ2-2; D gene: NA; CDR3 protein: CASSLAGRELFF; CDR3 DNA: TGTGCCAGCAGCTTAGCCGGGAGGGAGCTGTTTTTT
V gene: TRBV3-1/TRBV3-2; clone size: NA; J gene: TRBJ1-1; D gene: NA; CDR3 protein: CASSQYRNTEAFF; CDR3 DNA: TGTGCCAGCAGCCAATACAGGAACACTGAAGCTTTCTTT
V gene: TRBV2; clone size: NA; J gene: TRBJ2-1; D gene: TRBD2; CDR3 protein: CASRETGLAGDEQFF; CDR3 DNA: TGTGCCAGCAGGGAAACGGGACTAGCGGGAGATGAGCAGTTCTTC
V gene: TRBV9; clone size: NA; J gene: TRBJ1-6; D gene: TRBD1; CDR3 protein: CASSNPGQGSGSLHF; CDR3 DNA: TGTGCCAGCAGCAATCCGGGACAGGGCTCTGGGTCCCTCCACTTT
V gene: TRBV6-6; clone size: NA; J gene: TRBJ2-5; D gene: TRBD2; CDR3 protein: CASSYSTSGRAGTQYF; CDR3 DNA: TGTGCCAGCAGTTACTCGACTAGCGGGAGGGCGGGGACCCAGTACTTC
V gene: TRBV11-2; clone size: NA; J gene: TRBJ2-5; D gene: NA; CDR3 protein: CASSQEGLGPETQYF; CDR3 DNA: TGTGCCAGCAGCCAAGAGGGTCTAGGCCCAGAGACCCAGTACTTC
V gene: TRBV11-3; clone size: many; J gene: TRBJ2-1; D gene: TRBD2; CDR3 protein: CASSLDQGGSVTYNEQFF; CDR3 DNA: TGTGCCAGCAGCTTAGATCAAGGCGGGAGTGTAACCTACAATGAGCAGTTCTTC
V gene: TRBV5-1; clone size: few; J gene: TRBJ2-2; D gene: NA; CDR3 protein: CASSLYGETGELFF; CDR3 DNA: TGCGCCAGCAGCTTGTACGGGGAGACCGGGGAGCTGTTTTTT
V gene: TRBV7-8; clone size: NA; J gene: TRBJ1-5; D gene: NA; CDR3 protein: CASSARQELNQPQHF; CDR3 DNA: TGTGCCAGCAGCGCCCGACAGGAGCTCAATCAGCCCCAGCATTTT
V gene: TRBV27; clone size: few; J gene: TRBJ1-1; D gene: TRBD1; CDR3 protein: CASSFTGGAGQGIFF; CDR3 DNA: TGTGCCAGCAGTTTCACCGGGGGCGCGGGACAGGGAATTTTTTTC
V gene: TRBV19; clone size: NA; J gene: TRBJ1-2; D gene: NA; CDR3 protein: CASSPTPDTYGYTF; CDR3 DNA: TGTGCCAGTAGTCCTACCCCGGACACGTATGGCTACACCTTC
V gene: TRBV6-6; clone size: NA; J gene: TRBJ2-7; D gene: TRBD2; CDR3 protein: CASNLLGGSSYEQYF; CDR3 DNA: TGTGCCAGCAACCTCTTGGGAGGGAGCTCCTACGAGCAGTACTTC
V gene: TRBV13; clone size: once; J gene: TRBJ2-2; D gene: TRBD1; CDR3 protein: CASSLRWGQGTGELFF; CDR3 DNA: TGTGCCAGCAGCTTGCGGTGGGGACAGGGCACCGGGGAGCTGTTTTTT
V gene: TRBV5-1; clone size: NA; J gene: TRBJ1-5; D gene: TRBD1; CDR3 protein: CASSWGDRGNQPQHF; CDR3 DNA: TGCGCCAGCAGCTGGGGGGACAGGGGTAATCAGCCCCAGCATTTT
V gene: TRBV29-1; clone size: NA; J gene: TRBJ2-1; D gene: NA; CDR3 protein: CSVRLSSAPNEQFF; CDR3 DNA: TGCAGCGTGCGTCTTTCTAGCGCCCCCAATGAGCAGTTCTTC
V gene: TRBV18; clone size: NA; J gene: TRBJ2-5; D gene: TRBD1; CDR3 protein: CASSRPGQGPQETQYF; CDR3 DNA: TGTGCCAGCTCACGACCGGGACAGGGCCCCCAAGAGACCCAGTACTTC
V gene: TRBV6-2/TRBV6-3; clone size: once; J gene: TRBJ1-5; D gene: NA; CDR3 protein: CASSSLGQWADIGNQPQHF; CDR3 DNA: TGTGCCAGCAGTTCCCTGGGGCAGTGGGCGGATATTGGCAATCAGCCCCAGCATTTT
V gene: TRBV7-9; clone size: NA; J gene: TRBJ2-7; D gene: TRBD2; CDR3 protein: CASSSGLAGEGYEQYF; CDR3 DNA: TGTGCCAGCAGCTCCGGACTAGCGGGAGAAGGGTACGAGCAGTACTTC
V gene: TRBV19; clone size: NA; J gene: TRBJ2-1; D gene: TRBD1; CDR3 protein: CASQTGPHYNEQFF; CDR3 DNA: TGTGCCAGCCAGACAGGGCCTCACTACAATGAGCAGTTCTTC
V gene: TRBV30; clone size: NA; J gene: TRBJ1-4; D gene: TRBD1; CDR3 protein: CAWGRGTGSQKLFF; CDR3 DNA: TGTGCCTGGGGCCGCGGGACAGGGTCACAAAAACTGTTTTTT
V gene: TRBV27; clone size: NA; J gene: TRBJ2-7; D gene: NA; CDR3 protein: CASRLTGTPYEQYF; CDR3 DNA: TGTGCCAGCAGATTAACAGGGACCCCCTACGAGCAGTACTTC
V gene: TRBV4-1; clone size: NA; J gene: TRBJ2-1; D gene: TRBD2; CDR3 protein: CASSQDLTSGTYNEQFF; CDR3 DNA: TGCGCCAGCAGCCAAGATTTGACTAGCGGGACCTACAATGAGCAGTTCTTC
V gene: TRBV6-2/TRBV6-3; clone size: NA; J gene: TRBJ2-1; D gene: TRBD1; CDR3 protein: CASSLTGSSYNEQFF; CDR3 DNA: TGTGCCAGCAGTTTGACAGGGAGCTCCTACAATGAGCAGTTCTTC
V gene: TRBV29-1; clone size: NA; J gene: TRBJ2-7; D gene: NA; CDR3 protein: CSVQGGTSYEQYF; CDR3 DNA: TGCAGCGTACAGGGGGGGACCTCCTACGAGCAGTACTTC
V gene: TRBV5-5; clone size: once; J gene: TRBJ1-6; D gene: NA; CDR3 protein: CASSLDSLRSLNSPLHF; CDR3 DNA: TGTGCCAGCAGCTTGGACAGCCTGCGCTCCCTTAATTCACCCCTCCACTTT
V gene: TRBV30; clone size: NA; J gene: TRBJ1-3; D gene: NA; CDR3 protein: CAWSATGNTIYF; CDR3 DNA: TGTGCCTGGAGTGCAACTGGAAACACCATATATTTT
V gene: TRBV6-6; clone size: NA; J gene: TRBJ2-7; D gene: NA; CDR3 protein: CASSDRDRPGDEQYF; CDR3 DNA: TGTGCCAGCAGTGACCGCGACAGGCCTGGGGACGAGCAGTACTTC
V gene: TRBV5-1; clone size: NA; J gene: TRBJ2-1; D gene: NA; CDR3 protein: CASSPQTSSNEQFF; CDR3 DNA: TGCGCCAGCAGCCCCCAAACTAGCTCGAATGAGCAGTTCTTC
V gene: TRBV10-3; clone size: NA; J gene: TRBJ2-3; D gene: TRBD1; CDR3 protein: CAISEVLGQGLPDTQYF; CDR3 DNA: TGTGCCATCAGTGAGGTTTTAGGACAGGGGTTACCAGATACGCAGTATTTT
V gene: TRBV7-2; clone size: NA; J gene: TRBJ2-7; D gene: TRBD1; CDR3 protein: CASRRQGAPSSEQYF; CDR3 DNA: TGTGCCAGCAGGCGGCAGGGGGCCCCCTCCTCCGAGCAGTACTTC
V gene: TRBV27; clone size: NA; J gene: TRBJ2-3; D gene: TRBD1; CDR3 protein: CASSRIRQGIFSNTDTQYF; CDR3 DNA: TGTGCCAGCAGTCGTATAAGACAGGGAATCTTCTCTAACACAGATACGCAGTATTTT
V gene: TRBV19; clone size: NA; J gene: TRBJ2-7; D gene: TRBD2; CDR3 protein: CASASGRDQTYPYEQYF; CDR3 DNA: TGTGCCAGTGCTAGCGGGAGGGATCAGACTTACCCCTACGAGCAGTACTTC
V gene: TRBV3-1/TRBV3-2; clone size: once; J gene: TRBJ2-3; D gene: NA; CDR3 protein: CASSQVNRYSLLATQYF; CDR3 DNA: TGTGCCAGCAGCCAAGTGAACAGGTATTCACTCCTCGCTACGCAGTATTTT
V gene: TRBV5-1; clone size: NA; J gene: TRBJ2-2; D gene: TRBD1; CDR3 protein: CASSQPKGPGQGARTGELFF; CDR3 DNA: TGCGCCAGCAGCCAACCCAAGGGGCCTGGACAGGGGGCGCGGACCGGGGAGCTGTTTTTT
V gene: TRBV3-1/TRBV3-2; clone size: NA; J gene: TRBJ2-7; D gene: NA; CDR3 protein: CASSQVPGFLGGGSYEQYF; CDR3 DNA: TGTGCCAGCAGCCAAGTCCCTGGCTTTTTAGGGGGGGGCTCCTACGAGCAGTACTTC